The rows below give T cell receptor beta chains drawn from one sample of a study of a mutant IDH1 vaccine in newly diagnosed glioma. Antigens for these TCRs are unknown. The repertoire was sequenced with immunoSEQ multiplex PCR; TCRdb's copy has only in-frame clones and lacks some. The sample holds 45,000 to 60,000 clones; around four fifths are singletons and the top ten take 5.2%. The sample consisted of PBMCs, taken from a glioma patient whose treatment included an IDH1 peptide vaccine. These TCRs come from a man aged 45 to 65 with glioma. Both conserved end residues are part of each CDR3. A D gene is named only where the DNA matches it firmly. Not every row has a clone size; where given, it reads once, few, many or a size class.

TRBJ1-5	NA	TRBV28	NA	TGTGCCAGCAGTAACGGGCTTAGCAATCAGCCCCAGCATTTT	CASSNGLSNQPQHF
TRBJ1-1	NA	TRBV6-1	NA	TGTGCCAGCACCCCCGGATACACTGAAGCTTTCTTT	CASTPGYTEAFF
TRBJ2-3	NA	TRBV5-1	NA	TGCGCCAGCACCCCCAACACCGGCACAGATACGCAGTATTTT	CASTPNTGTDTQYF
TRBJ1-2	NA	TRBV7-2	once	TGTGCCAGCAGCTTAGGGCCTGGACAGCGCGGCTACACCTTC	CASSLGPGQRGYTF
TRBJ1-2	NA	TRBV2	NA	TGTGCCAGCAGTCTGGGGACGGTTCAAAATGGCTACACCTTC	CASSLGTVQNGYTF
TRBJ2-1	TRBD2	TRBV5-1	NA	TGCGCCAGCAGCTTCCTGACTCCGGGACTAGCGGACAATGAGCAGTTCTTC	CASSFLTPGLADNEQFF
TRBJ2-5	NA	TRBV6-1	NA	TGTGCCAGCAGATACAGTGAGACCCAGTACTTC	CASRYSETQYF
TRBJ1-4	NA	TRBV4-1	NA	TGCGCCAGCAGCCAACTGGATTTTACAACTAATGAAAAACTGTTTTTT	CASSQLDFTTNEKLFF
TRBJ1-5	NA	TRBV7-8	NA	TGTGCCAGCAGCTTAGGGGCAGGAAGCAATCAGCCCCAGCATTTT	CASSLGAGSNQPQHF
TRBJ1-5	NA	TRBV19	NA	TGTGCCAGTAGTATAGCACCCTTAAGCAATCAGCCCCAGCATTTT	CASSIAPLSNQPQHF
TRBJ1-6	NA	TRBV7-6	NA	TGTGCCAGCAGCGCCCGGACTGAGAATTCACCCCTCCACTTT	CASSARTENSPLHF
TRBJ1-5	NA	TRBV30	NA	TGTGCCTGGAGTGGGGCAGCTAGCAATCAGCCCCAGCATTTT	CAWSGAASNQPQHF
TRBJ1-5	NA	TRBV5-6	NA	TGTGCCAGCAGCCTGCAGGCGAGGGGAGATCAGCCCCAGCATTTT	CASSLQARGDQPQHF
TRBJ1-4	NA	TRBV9	once	TGTGCCAGCAGCGTGGGGCAGGATAATGAAAAACTGTTTTTT	CASSVGQDNEKLFF
TRBJ1-1	NA	TRBV5-6	NA	TGTGCCAGCAGCTGGGGGAGGATGAACACTGAAGCTTTCTTT	CASSWGRMNTEAFF
TRBJ1-5	NA	TRBV19	NA	TGTGCCAGTAGTATAAGGCGCGGCAATCAGCCCCAGCATTTT	CASSIRRGNQPQHF
TRBJ2-2	NA	TRBV29-1	once	TGCAGCGTTGAAGACCGTATTACCGGGGAGCTGTTTTTT	CSVEDRITGELFF
TRBJ1-2	TRBD1	TRBV29-1	few	TGCAGCTCCTACAGGGGTGATAACTATGGCTACACCTTC	CSSYRGDNYGYTF
TRBJ2-3	TRBD2	TRBV30	NA	TGTGCCTGGAAACCGACTAGCTCCACAGATACGCAGTATTTT	CAWKPTSSTDTQYF
TRBJ2-1	NA	TRBV5-4	few	TGTGCCAGCAGTTCTAGGGTGGAGACCTACAATGAGCAGTTCTTC	CASSSRVETYNEQFF
TRBJ2-7	NA	TRBV9	NA	TGTGCCAGCAGCGTAGCCCCGGGGGGCCCCTACGAGCAGTACTTC	CASSVAPGGPYEQYF
TRBJ2-7	NA	TRBV7-2	few	TGTGCCAGCAGCTTGTCATCCGAGGTGAGGCAGTACTTC	CASSLSSEVRQYF
TRBJ1-1	NA	TRBV15	NA	TGTGCCACCAGCAGAGATCGGGCAAACACTGAAGCTTTCTTT	CATSRDRANTEAFF
TRBJ1-5	NA	TRBV6-1	few	TGTGCCACCCGGAGCCTCAATCAGCCCCAGCATTTT	CATRSLNQPQHF
TRBJ1-4	TRBD1	TRBV5-6	NA	TGTGCCAGCAGCTTGGGGGACAGTGTTACAACTAATGAAAAACTGTTTTTT	CASSLGDSVTTNEKLFF
TRBJ2-3	TRBD2	TRBV4-1	once	TGCGCCAGCAGCCAGTCCTGGGGAGCGGGGGCAGATACGCAGTATTTT	CASSQSWGAGADTQYF
TRBJ1-2	TRBD1	TRBV6-5	NA	TGTGCCAGCAGCCCTACACAGGGGAGCTATGGCTACACCTTC	CASSPTQGSYGYTF
TRBJ1-4	NA	TRBV18	NA	TGTGCCAGCTCACCACCGGGGCGGGCAGGTTTCAATGAAAAACTGTTTTTT	CASSPPGRAGFNEKLFF
TRBJ1-4	NA	TRBV7-9	NA	TGTGCCAGCAGCCTCCGGACGGCCCATAATGAAAAACTGTTTTTT	CASSLRTAHNEKLFF
TRBJ2-6	TRBD2	TRBV4-3	NA	TGCGCCAGCAGCCAAGCGGGGGGCTCTGGGGCCAACGTCCTGACTTTC	CASSQAGGSGANVLTF
TRBJ1-2	NA	TRBV7-8	NA	TGTGCCAGCAGCTTGTGGGACCACTATGGCTACACCTTC	CASSLWDHYGYTF
TRBJ1-2	NA	TRBV6-5	NA	TGTGCCAGCAGTAACTCGAGACAGGTGGGCTACACCTTC	CASSNSRQVGYTF
TRBJ1-4	NA	TRBV2	NA	TGTGCCAGCACCCCGTCTAATGAAAAACTGTTTTTT	CASTPSNEKLFF
TRBJ1-2	NA	TRBV4-1	NA	TGCGCCAGCAGCCAAGGTCGGGGCCGGGAACGAGCAAACATCTATGGCTACACCTTC	CASSQGRGRERANIYGYTF
TRBJ1-6	TRBD1	TRBV11-2	NA	TGTGCCAGCAGCTTCGATGGGGGGACAGGTACTTCACCCCTCCACTTT	CASSFDGGTGTSPLHF
TRBJ1-5	NA	TRBV2	NA	TGTGCCAGCAGTGAAGCGAGAGGGTTTCAGCCCCAGCATTTT	CASSEARGFQPQHF
TRBJ1-2	NA	TRBV7-3	few	TGTGCCAGCAGTTCCGACGGGCTGACGGGCTATGGCTACACCTTC	CASSSDGLTGYGYTF
TRBJ2-1	NA	TRBV19	NA	TGTGCCAGTAGTATCCGCGGCAGGATTTACCTTTACAATGAGCAGTTCTTC	CASSIRGRIYLYNEQFF
TRBJ2-7	TRBD1	TRBV2	NA	TGTGCCAGCAGTGGGGACAGCTACGAGCAGTACTTC	CASSGDSYEQYF
TRBJ1-1	NA	TRBV7-9	NA	TGTGCCAGCAGCTTAGAGTGGGGAAGCAGAACTGAAGCTTTCTTT	CASSLEWGSRTEAFF
TRBJ2-3	NA	TRBV7-9	NA	TGTGCCAGCAGCTTAATGCGAGATACGCAGTATTTT	CASSLMRDTQYF
TRBJ1-3	TRBD1	TRBV30	NA	TGTGCCTGGAGCGGGGACAGGTCCCACTCTGGAAACACCATATATTTT	CAWSGDRSHSGNTIYF
TRBJ2-7	TRBD1	TRBV5-5	NA	TGTGCCAGCAGCTCTACCGGGACAGGGACCTACGAGCAGTACTTC	CASSSTGTGTYEQYF
TRBJ1-3	NA	TRBV6-5	once	TGTGCCAGCAGTACCGGGGGCAGCGATGGAAACACCATATATTTT	CASSTGGSDGNTIYF
TRBJ2-5	TRBD2	TRBV18	once	TGTGCCAGCTCACCGAACGGGGGGGCGAGGGAGACCCAGTACTTC	CASSPNGGARETQYF
TRBJ1-2	NA	TRBV5-6	NA	TGTGCCAGCACGTCAGTCAGAGACAGCGATAACTATGGCTACACCTTC	CASTSVRDSDNYGYTF
TRBJ2-5	TRBD2	TRBV29-1	NA	TGCAGCGTCCGGCGCGGGGGGGCTGGGACCCAGTACTTC	CSVRRGGAGTQYF
TRBJ1-3	NA	TRBV7-2	NA	TGTGCCAGCAGCTCCTGGACTGGGACTGGAAACACCATATATTTT	CASSSWTGTGNTIYF
TRBJ1-5	NA	TRBV6-1	NA	TGTGCCAGCGGGCGGGTAGTAAGCAGCAATCAGCCCCAGCATTTT	CASGRVVSSNQPQHF
TRBJ2-7	NA	TRBV30	NA	TGTGCCTGGAGTTCGGGGACAGAGCAGTACTTC	CAWSSGTEQYF
TRBJ1-5	TRBD1	TRBV7-2	NA	TGTGCCAGCACCCAGACAGGGGGCGGTCAGCCCCAGCATTTT	CASTQTGGGQPQHF
TRBJ1-1	TRBD1	TRBV5-5	NA	TGTGCCAGCAGCTACCGGGACAGGGGGACTGAAGCTTTCTTT	CASSYRDRGTEAFF
TRBJ1-5	NA	TRBV30	NA	TGTGCCTGGAGTGCCGGGACAACGAATCAGCCCCAGCATTTT	CAWSAGTTNQPQHF
TRBJ2-7	NA	TRBV4-1	NA	TGCGCCAGCAGCCAGGCGGACAACTACGAGCAGTACTTC	CASSQADNYEQYF
TRBJ1-2	TRBD1	TRBV18	NA	TGTGCCAGCTCACCACAGGGGGCAGGTGGCTACACCTTC	CASSPQGAGGYTF
TRBJ1-1	NA	TRBV7-8	NA	TGTGCCAGCAGGACAGAATCAATGACGCACACTGAAGCTTTCTTT	CASRTESMTHTEAFF
TRBJ1-3	TRBD1	TRBV5-4	NA	TGTGCCAGCAGCAACGACAGGGATTTAGGCGGAAACACCATATATTTT	CASSNDRDLGGNTIYF
TRBJ2-7	TRBD1	TRBV5-1	NA	TGCGCCAGCAGCACCACAGGGGTGGGGGAGCAGTACTTC	CASSTTGVGEQYF